This T cell receptor (beta chain) came from a study of T cells after yellow fever vaccination. Study results and limitations: Post-booster repertoires contained most primary-vaccination clones again (roughly 97% CD4, 88% CD8).

Production of TCR cDNA was by 5'RACE template switching, which also added a universal primer site and UMIs. TCRdb re-called the 5' RACE reads through MiXCR, storing one row per CDR3 protein. The table includes about 320,000 distinct CDR3 sequences, approximately 4% detected once. This clonotype was seen more than once but under ten times. Antigen unknown. The V gene lost 5 bases and the J gene lost 6 bases, with 17 bases spanning the gap. Germline V gene lookup returns CDR1 LNHDA and CDR2 SQIVND (reference sequence). This CDR3 is 15 amino acids long. The TCR originated in a man aged 18 to 35 who received the YFV17D yellow fever vaccine. The gene calls are TRBV19 and TRBJ1-5; D might be TRBD1 (6 bases). Sequenced here: PBMCs, sampled 15 days after the yellow fever booster vaccination. The CDR3 region is CASSPQGDAVQPQHF. CDR3 coding DNA: TGTGCCAGTAGTCCACAGGGAGATGCGGTTCAGCCCCAGCATTTT.